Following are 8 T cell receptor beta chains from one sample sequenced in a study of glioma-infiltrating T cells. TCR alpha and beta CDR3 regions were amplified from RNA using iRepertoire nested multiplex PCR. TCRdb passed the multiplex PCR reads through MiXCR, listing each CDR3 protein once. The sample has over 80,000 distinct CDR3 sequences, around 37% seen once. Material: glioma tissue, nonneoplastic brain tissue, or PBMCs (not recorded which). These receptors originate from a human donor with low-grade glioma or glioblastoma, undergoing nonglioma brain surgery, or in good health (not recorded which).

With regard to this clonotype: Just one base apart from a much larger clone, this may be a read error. In DNA form, the CDR3 reads TGTGCCAGCAGCTTTGTCCGGGGCACAGATACGAAGTATTTT. The encoded protein is CASSFVRGTDTKYF. V is TRBV11-2 and J is TRBJ2-3; either TRBD1 or TRBD2 may supply D (5 bases each). Germline assignment: CDR1 SGHAT and CDR2 FQNNGV. The CDR3 runs 14 residues.

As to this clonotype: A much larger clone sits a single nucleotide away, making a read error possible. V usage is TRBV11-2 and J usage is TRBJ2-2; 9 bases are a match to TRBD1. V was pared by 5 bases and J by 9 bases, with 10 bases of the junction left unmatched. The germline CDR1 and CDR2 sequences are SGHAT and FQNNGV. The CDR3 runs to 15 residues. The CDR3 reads CASSPAGTGPWELFF. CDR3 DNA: TGTGCCAGCAGCCCAGCCGGGACAGGGCCCTGGGAGCTGTTTTTT.

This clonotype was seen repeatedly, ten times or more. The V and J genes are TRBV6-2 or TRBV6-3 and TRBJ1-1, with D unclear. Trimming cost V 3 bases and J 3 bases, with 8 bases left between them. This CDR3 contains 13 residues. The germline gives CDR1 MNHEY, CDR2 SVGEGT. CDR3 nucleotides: TGTGCCAGCAGTTATGAAGCGGACACTGAAGCTTTCTTT. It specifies CASSYEADTEAFF.

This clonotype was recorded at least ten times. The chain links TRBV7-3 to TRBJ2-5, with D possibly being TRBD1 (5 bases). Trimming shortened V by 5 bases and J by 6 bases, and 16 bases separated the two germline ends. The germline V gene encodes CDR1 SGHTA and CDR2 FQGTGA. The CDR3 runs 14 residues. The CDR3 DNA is TGTGCCAGCAGCCAAGATAGGGGTCAGAAGACCCAGTACTTC. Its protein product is CASSQDRGQKTQYF.

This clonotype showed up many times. The CDR3 DNA reads TGCGCCAGCAGCCTCCCGGCAGATACGCAGTATTTT. Translating gives CASSLPADTQYF. J is TRBJ2-3 and V is TRBV5-1, with D unresolved. The V end lost 4 bases, the J end lost 4 bases, and 7 bases lay between the germline ends. The CDR3 sequence is 12 residues long. Germline V gene sequence: CDR1 SGHRS, CDR2 YFSETQ.

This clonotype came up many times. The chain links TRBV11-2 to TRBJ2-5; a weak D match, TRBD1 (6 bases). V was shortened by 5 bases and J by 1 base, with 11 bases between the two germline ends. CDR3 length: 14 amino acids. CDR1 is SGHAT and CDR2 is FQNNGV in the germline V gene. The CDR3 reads CASSPWTAQETQYF. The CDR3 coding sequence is TGTGCCAGCAGCCCATGGACAGCCCAAGAGACCCAGTACTTC.

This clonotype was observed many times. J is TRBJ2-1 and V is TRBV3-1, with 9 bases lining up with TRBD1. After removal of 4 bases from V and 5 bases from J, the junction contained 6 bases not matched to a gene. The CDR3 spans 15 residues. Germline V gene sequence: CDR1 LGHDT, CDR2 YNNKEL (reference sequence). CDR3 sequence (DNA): TGTGCCAGCAGCCTAACAGGGGGCAGGAACAATGAGCAGTTCTTC. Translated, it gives CASSLTGGRNNEQFF.

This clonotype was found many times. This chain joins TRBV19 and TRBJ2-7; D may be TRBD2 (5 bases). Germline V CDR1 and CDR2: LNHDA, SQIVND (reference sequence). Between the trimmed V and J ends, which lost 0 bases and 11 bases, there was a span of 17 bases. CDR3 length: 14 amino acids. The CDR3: CASSIDWPPRGEYF. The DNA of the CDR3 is TGTGCCAGTAGTATAGATTGGCCTCCTCGGGGAGAGTACTTC.